The present T cell receptor (beta chain) was sequenced within a study of T-cell memory formation after mild COVID-19. This clonotype was detected a few times. Germline V gene data show CDR1 as KGHDR and CDR2 as SFDVKD. The V end was cut by 9 bases, the J end by 0 bases, with 10 bases between. The CDR3 is 13 residues long. From the 5' RACE reads, TCRdb called clonotypes with MiXCR, one entry per CDR3 protein. The sample lists about 160,000 distinct CDR3 sequences; about 28% were seen once. This clonotype originated in an adult woman who had mild COVID-19 (a few samples of this study predate the infection). Cell type and time point are not known. The chain combines TRBV24-1 with TRBJ1-1, with a possible D match to TRBD1 (6 bases). The sample comprised PBMCs or a T cell subset sorted from them (not recorded which). CDR3 protein: CATSDRLNTEAFF. The CDR3 nucleotides read TGTGCCACCTCCGACAGGCTGAACACTGAAGCTTTCTTT.